The clone carrying this T cell receptor (beta chain) appeared a few times. Via MiXCR, TCRdb re-called the 5' RACE reads, giving one row per CDR3 protein. This table holds roughly 38,000 distinct CDR3 sequences, 18% found once. The germline CDR1 and CDR2 sequences are MNHEY and SVGAGI. V was trimmed by 5 bases and J by 5 bases, leaving 11 bases between them. The CDR3 spans 13 residues. This TCR derives from a female donor with breast cancer. This chain links TRBV6-5 with TRBJ2-3; the D gene is possibly TRBD1 (6 bases). Input material: naive CD4+ T cells sorted from a lymph node. The subset is: naive CD4+ T cells, CD4+CD45RA+CD25-. CDR3 sequence: CASSLYREDTQYF. The CDR3 DNA sequence: TGTGCCAGCAGTCTTTACAGGGAAGATACGCAGTATTTT.